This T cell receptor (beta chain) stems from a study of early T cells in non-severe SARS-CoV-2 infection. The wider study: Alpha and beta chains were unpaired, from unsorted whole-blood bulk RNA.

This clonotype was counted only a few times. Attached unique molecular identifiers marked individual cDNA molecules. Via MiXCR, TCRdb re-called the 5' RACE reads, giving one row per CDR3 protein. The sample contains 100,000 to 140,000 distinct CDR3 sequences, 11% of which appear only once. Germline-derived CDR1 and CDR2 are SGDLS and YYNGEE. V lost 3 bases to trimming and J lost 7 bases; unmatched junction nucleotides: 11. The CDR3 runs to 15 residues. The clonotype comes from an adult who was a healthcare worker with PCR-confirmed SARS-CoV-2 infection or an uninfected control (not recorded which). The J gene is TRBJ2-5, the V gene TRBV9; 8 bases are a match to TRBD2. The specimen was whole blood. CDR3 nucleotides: TGTGCCAGCAGCGGGGGGACTAGACGATCGGGGACCCAGTACTTC. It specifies CASSGGTRRSGTQYF. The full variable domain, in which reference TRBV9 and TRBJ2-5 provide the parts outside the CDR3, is DSGVTQTPKHLITATGQRVTLRCSPRSGDLSVYWYQQSLDQGLQFLIQYYNGEERAKGNILERFSAQQFPDLHSELNLSSLELGDSALYFCASSGGTRRSGTQYFGPGTRLLVL.